The next 24 T cell receptor beta chains were all read from a single sample in a study of T cell responses to AZD1222 COVID-19 vaccine (dated by TCRdb to about 2021). The library was made by the immunoSEQ multiplex PCR assay. TCRdb took over this immuneACCESS table, retaining in-frame rearrangements with V and J assigned. Such tables are incomplete; in checked studies, under half of the missing clones stem from an unresolved V gene, and the remainder is unexplained. Counted in this sample were 70,000 to 95,000 clones; 75% to 95% of them appeared once. Around 28% of the sample comes from the top ten. In light of the paper, this sample's time point label describes: about 28 days (+/-7) after the second vaccine dose. The input for sequencing was peripheral blood, taken 28 days after the second AZD1222 dose. These TCRs come from an adult who received the AZD1222 COVID-19 vaccine.

The chain employs TRBV18 and TRBJ1-5; weak D call: TRBD1 (5 bases). V dropped 4 bases and J dropped 6 bases, with 13 bases sitting between them. Germline V CDR1 and CDR2: KGHSH, LQKENI. This CDR3 contains 14 residues. In nucleotides, the CDR3 is TGTGCCAGCTCACGAGGGGAAGGAATTCAGCCCCAGCATTTT. It encodes CASSRGEGIQPQHF.

CDR3 coding DNA: TGTGCCAGCAGTCCAATACAGGGGACCGAGCCCCAGCATTTT. Amino acid sequence: CASSPIQGTEPQHF. The rearrangement links TRBV6-5 to TRBJ1-5; TRBD1 aligns across 7 bases. Germline V gene lookup returns CDR1 MNHEY and CDR2 SVGAGI. After removal of 5 bases from V and 8 bases from J, the junction contained 9 bases not matched to a gene. The CDR3 length is 14 residues.

The chain carries TRBV18 and TRBJ2-3, with D perhaps TRBD2 (7 bases). Deletions cut 1 base from V and 4 bases from J, with 9 bases between. Germline values: CDR1 KGHSH, CDR2 LQKENI. CDR3 length: 14 amino acids. The CDR3 region has the DNA TGTGCCAGCTCACCACTAGGGGGGGCAGATACGCAGTATTTT. Translating it yields CASSPLGGADTQYF.

The chain has TRBV5-1 and TRBJ2-1; either TRBD1 or TRBD2 may supply D (5 bases each). Germline V gene lookup returns CDR1 SGHRS and CDR2 YFSETQ. V was clipped by 4 bases and J by 8 bases, with 7 bases between them. This CDR3 comprises 11 residues. The DNA for the CDR3 is TGCGCCAGCAGCGTGGGGGATGAGCAGTTCTTC. Translating gives CASSVGDEQFF.

This chain links TRBV6-5 with TRBJ2-1; 9 positions agree with TRBD1. This CDR3 contains 13 residues. Germline trimming cut 5 bases from V and 9 bases from J; bases unmatched to any gene: 5. The germline V gene encodes CDR1 MNHEY and CDR2 SVGAGI. The chain's CDR3 is CASSRQGEGEQFF. The CDR3 bases are TGTGCCAGCAGTCGACAGGGGGAGGGTGAGCAGTTCTTC.

This chain connects TRBV11-3 to TRBJ2-2; no definite D call. V gave up 5 bases and J gave up 7 bases, with 11 bases separating them. Germline values: CDR1 SGHNT, CDR2 YENEEA. The CDR3 sequence is 13 residues long. For the CDR3, the DNA is TGTGCCAGCAGCCAACGGGTGGACGGGGAGCTGTTTTTT. Protein sequence: CASSQRVDGELFF.

The rearrangement links TRBV6-1 to TRBJ1-2; D uncertain. This CDR3 has 14 residues. The V gene's germline CDR1 is MNHNS and CDR2 SASEGT. V gave up 1 base and J gave up 1 base, with 7 bases separating them. In DNA, the CDR3 is TGTGCCAGCAGTGAAGTCGGTCATAACTATGGCTACACCTTC. Protein sequence: CASSEVGHNYGYTF.

The chain carries TRBV5-6 and TRBJ2-5, with D perhaps TRBD2 (5 bases). Trimming cost V 4 bases and J 5 bases, with 15 bases left between them. There are 14 residues in the CDR3. Germline CDR1 SGHDT, CDR2 YYEEEE. The CDR3 DNA reads TGTGCCAGCAGCCAAACCGGGAATCTGGAGACCCAGTACTTC. Translating it yields CASSQTGNLETQYF. Together with reference TRBV5-6 and TRBJ2-5, the CDR3 gives the full variable domain: DAGVTQSPTHLIKTRGQQVTLRCSPKSGHDTVSWYQQALGQGPQFIFQYYEEEERQRGNFPDRFSGHQFPNYSSELNVNALLLGDSALYLCASSQTGNLETQYFGPGTRLLVL.

The genes are TRBV5-5 and TRBJ2-7; TRBD1 agrees at 8 bases. V gave up 5 bases and J gave up 2 bases; unmatched junction bases: 6. CDR1 SGHKS and CDR2 YYEKEE come from the germline V gene (reference sequence). The CDR3 sequence is 14 residues long. The CDR3 DNA follows: TGTGCCAGCAGTTCCGGGACAGGACCCTACGAGCAGTACTTC. This translates into CASSSGTGPYEQYF.

This chain links TRBV11-2 with TRBJ1-1, with D possibly TRBD1 on 5 matching bases. The V end lost 6 bases, the J end lost 1 base, and 9 bases lay between the germline ends. CDR3 length: 13 residues. Germline loops: CDR1 SGHAT, CDR2 FQNNGV. The CDR3 DNA sequence: TGTGCCAGCAGTCTTGGGGCGAACACTGAAGCTTTCTTT. The encoded protein is CASSLGANTEAFF.

This clone was seen a few times. The chain couples TRBV5-6 to TRBJ1-6; D is perhaps TRBD1 (6 bases). Per the germline V gene, CDR1 is SGHDT and CDR2 is YYEEEE. V lost 1 base and J lost 6, with 8 bases in between. The CDR3 covers 14 residues. CDR3 nucleotide sequence: TGTGCCAGCAGCTTGAGACAGGCTAATTCACCCCTCCACTTT. As protein: CASSLRQANSPLHF.

The chain uses TRBV7-8 and TRBJ1-1; D gene ambiguous. Germline V gene sequence: CDR1 SGHVS, CDR2 FQNEAQ. Trimming left V 1 base short and J 2 bases short, with 5 bases between. There are 13 residues in the CDR3. CDR3 sequence reads: CASSLGANTEAFF. For the CDR3, the DNA is TGTGCCAGCAGCTTAGGTGCAAACACTGAAGCTTTCTTT.

The genes are TRBV7-9 and TRBJ2-3; TRBD1 or TRBD2 may be the D gene (5 bases each). CDR1 is SEHNR and CDR2 is FQNEAQ in the germline V gene (reference sequence). V was pared by 1 base and J by 3 bases, with 8 bases between. CDR3 length: 14 amino acids. This CDR3 is CASSLGDPTDTQYF. CDR3 bases: TGTGCCAGCAGCTTAGGGGACCCGACAGATACGCAGTATTTT. Looking up the rest from reference TRBV7-9 and TRBJ2-3 gives the full variable domain: DTGVSQNPRHKITKRGQNVTFRCDPISEHNRLYWYRQTLGQGPEFLTYFQNEAQLEKSRLLSDRFSAERPKGSFSTLEIQRTEQGDSAMYLCASSLGDPTDTQYFGPGTRLTVL.

The chain has TRBV5-1 and TRBJ1-2; TRBD1 might be the D (5 bases). Deletions cut 0 bases from V and 8 bases from J, with 8 bases between. Germline V CDR1 and CDR2: SGHRS, YFSETQ. The CDR3 contains 12 residues. CDR3 bases: TGCGCCAGCAGCTTGGGGGGCCGAGGCTACACCTTC. Protein product: CASSLGGRGYTF.

The V and J genes are TRBV10-2 and TRBJ1-3, with 9 bases fitting TRBD1. Germline V gives CDR1 WSHSY, CDR2 SAAADI. This CDR3 has 16 amino acids. V was clipped by 2 bases and J by 2 bases; unmatched bases: 4. As DNA, the CDR3 is TGCGCCAGCAGTGAGGGGACAGGGAGGACTGGAAACACCATATATTTT. This sequence encodes CASSEGTGRTGNTIYF.

The CDR3 here is CASSLDSRRYEQYF. The CDR3 DNA reads TGCGCCAGCAGCTTGGACTCCAGGCGCTACGAGCAGTACTTC. V and J are TRBV5-1 and TRBJ2-7; no clear D gene. The CDR3 length is 14 residues. CDR1 SGHRS and CDR2 YFSETQ come from the germline V gene. V was shortened by 0 bases and J by 3 bases, with 10 bases between the two germline ends.

This chain connects TRBV9 to TRBJ1-2; D might be TRBD1 (6 bases). Germline-derived CDR1 and CDR2 are SGDLS and YYNGEE. V was trimmed by 4 bases and J by 2 bases, leaving 9 bases between them. CDR3 length: 13 residues. CDR3 protein: CASSFQGNYGYTF. The CDR3, as DNA: TGTGCCAGCAGCTTCCAGGGGAACTATGGCTACACCTTC.

The chain couples TRBV6-6 to TRBJ1-5; tentative D call: TRBD1 (5 bases). This CDR3 has 14 residues. Germline CDR1 and CDR2: MNHNY and SVGAGI (reference sequence). The V end was cut by 6 bases, the J end by 1 base, with 10 bases between. CDR3 loop: CASSSRASNQPQHF. CDR3 coding DNA: TGTGCCAGCAGCAGCAGGGCCAGCAATCAGCCCCAGCATTTT.

V usage is TRBV6-5 and J usage is TRBJ1-4; D gene ambiguous. CDR1 is MNHEY, CDR2 SVGAGI, per germline. Trimming left V 2 bases short and J 0 bases short, with 7 bases between. This CDR3 contains 15 residues. CDR3 in amino acids: CASSYVDSTNEKLFF. CDR3 nucleotides: TGTGCCAGCAGTTACGTCGATTCAACTAATGAAAAACTGTTTTTT.

The chain has TRBV29-1 and TRBJ1-2, with a possible D match to TRBD1 (5 bases). There are 15 residues in the CDR3. Trimming pared 4 bases from V and 0 bases from J, leaving 15 bases between. Germline values: CDR1 SQVTM, CDR2 ANQGSEA. The CDR3 sequence is CSVAQAGVTNYGYTF. The CDR3 bases are TGCAGCGTTGCACAGGCTGGGGTTACTAACTATGGCTACACCTTC.

The sample holds one count of this clone. The V gene is TRBV2, the J gene TRBJ2-1, with D maybe TRBD2 (5 bases). V was cut by 5 bases and J by 4 bases, with 12 bases left in between. Germline values: CDR1 SNHLY, CDR2 FYNNEI. The CDR3 extends over 14 amino acids. CDR3 DNA sequence: TGTGCCAGCAGTACCCAGCGGAAATACAATGAGCAGTTCTTC. Translation gives CASSTQRKYNEQFF.

This chain uses TRBV2 with TRBJ2-5; D remains ambiguous. The CDR3 runs 17 residues. The V and J ends lost 3 bases and 2 bases respectively, with 19 bases between them. Per germline, CDR1 SNHLY and CDR2 FYNNEI. The CDR3 spells CASSDDARPGGQETQYF. The CDR3 region has the DNA TGTGCCAGCAGTGATGATGCGCGCCCCGGCGGACAAGAGACCCAGTACTTC.

The CDR3 nucleotides are TGTGCCAGCAGCTTGTATCCGGGCGGTAATTCACCCCTCCACTTT. Protein product: CASSLYPGGNSPLHF. This chain links TRBV5-5 with TRBJ1-6; no definite D call. The CDR3 runs to 15 residues. V dropped 1 base and J dropped 6 bases, with 11 bases sitting between them. From germline, CDR1 is SGHKS and CDR2 YYEKEE (reference sequence).

J is TRBJ2-7 and V is TRBV3-1 (or the pseudogene TRBV3-2); tentative D call: TRBD2 (6 bases). CDR3 length: 14 amino acids. Germline-derived CDR1 and CDR2 are LGHDT and YNNKEL (reference sequence). V was shortened by 0 bases and J by 3 bases, with 9 bases between the two germline ends. The CDR3 region is CASSQEGGSYEQYF. As DNA, the CDR3 is TGTGCCAGCAGCCAAGAGGGAGGAAGCTACGAGCAGTACTTC.